These 11 T cell receptor beta chains share one sample of origin, sequenced in a study of cytomegalovirus exposure and HLA in healthy donors. Researchers ran the PCR with 60 Vbeta and 13 Jbeta primers. Clones were read by immunoSEQ multiplex PCR, and TCRdb kept only the in-frame ones, dropping some. In the table there are 130,000 or so clones, 70% to 85% of which are singletons. Input material: PBMCs. The source of these receptors is a man younger than 35 in good health and CMV-seropositive.

This sequence joins TRBV5-1 and TRBJ2-3; 7 positions match TRBD2. CDR1 and CDR2 (germline): SGHRS, YFSETQ. The V gene end was trimmed by 0 bases and the J gene end by 4 bases; junction bases not matched to a gene: 11. This CDR3 has 17 amino acids. The CDR3 DNA reads as TGCGCCAGCAGCTTGGCCAACGCGGGGGTAGCCGCAGATACGCAGTATTTT. Amino acid sequence: CASSLANAGVAADTQYF.

This clone was seen only a few times. The chain is built from TRBV27 and TRBJ2-1, with 7 bases matching TRBD2. V shed 6 bases and J 8 bases; nucleotides not matched to a gene: 7. Germline loops: CDR1 MNHEY, CDR2 SMNVEV (reference sequence). The CDR3 loop spans 13 amino acids. The CDR3 DNA follows: TGTGCCAGCAGGGGAGGGCTATGGGATGAGCAGTTCTTC. This gives the protein CASRGGLWDEQFF.

This chain connects TRBV10-2 to TRBJ1-1; D possibly corresponds to TRBD1 (6 bases). This CDR3 has 14 amino acids. Trimming pared 6 bases from V and 4 bases from J, leaving 15 bases between. The germline gives CDR1 WSHSY, CDR2 SAAADI. The CDR3 loop reads CASSQGPPGTEAFF. The CDR3 DNA sequence: TGCGCCAGCAGCCAGGGGCCCCCGGGCACTGAAGCTTTCTTT.

In DNA form, the CDR3 reads TGTGCCAGCACCTTCCGGTCAGGGCCCATATCCTACGAGCAGTACTTC. This encodes CASTFRSGPISYEQYF. The V call is TRBV7-3, the J call TRBJ2-7; D may be TRBD1 (5 bases). The CDR3 is made up of 16 amino acids. Looked up from germline, CDR1 is SGHTA and CDR2 is FQGTGA. V was clipped by 7 bases and J by 1 base, with 20 bases between them.

V and J are TRBV12-2 and TRBJ2-7; the table names TRBD2, a call not compared with the DNA. TRBV12-2 has pseudogene status. The CDR3 is made up of 17 amino acids. CDR3 DNA sequence: TGTGCAAGTCGCTTAGGTGTACTAGCGGGAAGATCGTACGAGCAGTACTTC. This encodes CASRLGVLAGRSYEQYF.

V is TRBV30 and J is TRBJ1-6, with 7 bases matching TRBD1. Germline assignment: CDR1 GTSNPN and CDR2 SVGIG (reference sequence). Germline trimming cut 5 bases from V and 4 bases from J; bases unmatched to any gene: 8. The CDR3 runs to 15 residues. In nucleotides, the CDR3 is TGTGCCTGGTCCCGGGACAGCCCGTATAATTCACCCCTCCACTTT. Protein product: CAWSRDSPYNSPLHF.

This chain connects TRBV6-1 to TRBJ2-5; 7 nucleotides agree with TRBD1. The J segment lost 5 bases and the V segment lost 6 bases, leaving 6 bases of the junction unmatched. CDR1 is MNHNS and CDR2 is SASEGT in the germline V gene. This CDR3 has 13 amino acids. The CDR3 coding sequence is TGTGCCAGCAGGAGGGGGCCAGGGGAGACCCAGTACTTC. Its protein product is CASRRGPGETQYF.

CDR3 protein: CASSYSGPYNEQFF. The CDR3 nucleotides read TGTGCCAGTAGTTATAGCGGACCATACAATGAGCAGTTCTTC. This chain links TRBV19 with TRBJ2-1; TRBD2 is a possible D gene (6 bases). The CDR3 has 14 residues. Trimming stripped 5 bases from V and 4 bases from J, with 12 bases between. Germline CDR1 and CDR2: LNHDA and SQIVND (reference sequence).

The gene calls are TRBV5-1 and TRBJ1-5; 10 bases map to TRBD1. Germline trimming cut 0 bases from V and 2 bases from J; bases unmatched to any gene: 2. This CDR3 has 16 residues. Germline CDR1 reads SGHRS; CDR2 reads YFSETQ. The CDR3 region is CASSLGQGAGNQPQHF. CDR3 DNA: TGCGCCAGCAGCTTGGGACAGGGGGCAGGCAATCAGCCCCAGCATTTT.

This rearrangement joins TRBV5-1 to TRBJ1-2, with TRBD1 matching over 9 bases. Germline trimming cut 4 bases from V and 0 bases from J; bases unmatched to any gene: 4. From germline, CDR1 is SGHRS and CDR2 YFSETQ. The CDR3 is 15 amino acids. The CDR3 loop reads CASSGTGTSNYGYTF. The CDR3 bases are TGCGCCAGCAGCGGGACAGGGACCTCTAACTATGGCTACACCTTC.

The rearrangement uses TRBV6-5 and TRBJ1-2; D gene uncertain. The CDR3 is 15 amino acids. The germline CDR1 and CDR2 sequences are MNHEY and SVGAGI. V gave up 8 bases and J gave up 3 bases, with 19 bases separating them. CDR3 in amino acids: CASERVDGDDYGYTF. The CDR3, as DNA: TGTGCCAGCGAACGTGTCGACGGAGACGACTATGGCTACACCTTC.